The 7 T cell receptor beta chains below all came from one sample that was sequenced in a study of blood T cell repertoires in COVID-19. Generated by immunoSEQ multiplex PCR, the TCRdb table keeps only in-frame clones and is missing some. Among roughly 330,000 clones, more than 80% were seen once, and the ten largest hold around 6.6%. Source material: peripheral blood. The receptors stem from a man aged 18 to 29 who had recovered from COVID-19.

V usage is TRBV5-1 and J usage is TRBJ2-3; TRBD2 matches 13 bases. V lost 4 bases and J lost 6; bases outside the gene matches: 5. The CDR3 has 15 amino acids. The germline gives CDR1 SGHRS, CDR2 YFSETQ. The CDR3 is CASSKGTSGADTQYF. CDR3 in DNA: TGCGCCAGCAGCAAAGGGACTAGCGGGGCCGATACGCAGTATTTT.

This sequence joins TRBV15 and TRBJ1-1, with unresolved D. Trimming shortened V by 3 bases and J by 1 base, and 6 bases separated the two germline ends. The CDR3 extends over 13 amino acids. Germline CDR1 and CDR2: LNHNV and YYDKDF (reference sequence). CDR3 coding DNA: TGTGCCACCAGCAGCTCGCGGAACACTGAAGCTTTCTTT. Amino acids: CATSSSRNTEAFF.

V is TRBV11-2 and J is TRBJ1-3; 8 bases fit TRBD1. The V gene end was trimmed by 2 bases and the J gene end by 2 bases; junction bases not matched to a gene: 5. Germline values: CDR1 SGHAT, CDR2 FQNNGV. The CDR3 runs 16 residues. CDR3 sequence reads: CASSLNPQGAGNTIYF. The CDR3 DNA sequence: TGTGCCAGCAGCTTAAACCCACAGGGGGCTGGAAACACCATATATTTT.

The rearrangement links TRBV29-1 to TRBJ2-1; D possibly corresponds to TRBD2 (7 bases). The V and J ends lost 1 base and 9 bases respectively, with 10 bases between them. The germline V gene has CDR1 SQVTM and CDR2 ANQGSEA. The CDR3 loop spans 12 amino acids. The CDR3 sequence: CSVEVGGPEQFF. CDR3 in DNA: TGCAGCGTTGAAGTGGGGGGGCCTGAGCAGTTCTTC.

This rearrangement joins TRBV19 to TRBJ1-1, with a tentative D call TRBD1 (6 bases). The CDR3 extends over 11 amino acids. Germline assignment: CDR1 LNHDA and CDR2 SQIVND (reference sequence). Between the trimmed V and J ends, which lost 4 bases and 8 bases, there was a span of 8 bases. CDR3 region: CASSTTGEAFF. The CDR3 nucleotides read TGTGCCAGTAGTACAACAGGGGAAGCTTTCTTT.

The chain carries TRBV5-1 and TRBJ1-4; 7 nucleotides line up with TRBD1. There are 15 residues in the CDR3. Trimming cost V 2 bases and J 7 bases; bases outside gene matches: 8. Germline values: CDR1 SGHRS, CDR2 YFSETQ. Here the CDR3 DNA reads TGCGCCAGCAGCTTAGGGGGCTCGACGTCTGAAAAACTGTTTTTT. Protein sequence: CASSLGGSTSEKLFF.

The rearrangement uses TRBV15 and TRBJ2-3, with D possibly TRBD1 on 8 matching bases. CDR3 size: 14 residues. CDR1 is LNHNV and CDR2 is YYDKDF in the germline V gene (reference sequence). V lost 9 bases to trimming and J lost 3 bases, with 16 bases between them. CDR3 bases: TGTGCCACAGCGGGACAGGCTGGGACAGATACGCAGTATTTT. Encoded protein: CATAGQAGTDTQYF.